These 6 T cell receptor beta chains came from one sample sequenced in a study of beta chain features in type 1 diabetes. These receptors are not linked to any known antigen. General study results and limits: Moderately but significantly shorter TCRB CDR3s were found in Type 1 diabetes patients in all four CD4+ subsets.

The investigators reverse transcribed all of the isolated RNA, so they sequenced expressed TCRB transcripts. Produced via immunoSEQ multiplex PCR; TCRdb's table is partial and in-frame only. The sample has about 370,000 clones; around 9.6% are singletons. The sequenced material came from central memory CD4+ T cells from blood. These receptors came from a man aged 30-40 years with type 1 diabetes.

This rearrangement joins TRBV29-1 to TRBJ2-5, with 7 bases that match TRBD1. The ends lost 5 bases at V and 1 base at J; junction bases unmatched: 1. Germline CDR1 SQVTM, CDR2 ANQGSEA. This CDR3 spans 12 amino acids. CDR3 sequence reads: CSVRTGQETQYF. The CDR3, as DNA: TGCAGCGTTCGGACAGGCCAAGAGACCCAGTACTTC.

This clone was found a few times. The CDR3 here is CASSRDNYSPLHF. CDR3 in DNA: TGTGCCAGCAGCAGGGACAATTATTCACCCCTCCACTTT. J is TRBJ1-6 and V is TRBV2; D perhaps matches TRBD1 (6 bases). Deletions cut 6 bases from V and 8 bases from J, with 11 bases between. CDR3 length: 13 amino acids. Germline V gene data show CDR1 as SNHLY and CDR2 as FYNNEI.

The J gene is TRBJ2-1, the V gene TRBV11-2, with 10 bases that match TRBD1. Germline V gene lookup returns CDR1 SGHAT and CDR2 FQNNGV. V trimming: 1 base; J trimming: 8 bases; junction bases outside the gene matches: 5. This CDR3 has 15 amino acids. The DNA for the CDR3 is TGTGCCAGCAGCTTAGTGGGGACAGGGGCCCATGAGCAGTTCTTC. It codes for CASSLVGTGAHEQFF.

This clone was counted many times. J is TRBJ2-5 and V is TRBV2, with 9 nucleotides matching TRBD1. This CDR3 contains 15 residues. V lost 3 bases, J lost 5 bases, and 7 bases stayed unmatched. Germline V gives CDR1 SNHLY, CDR2 FYNNEI. In DNA form, the CDR3 reads TGTGCCAGCAGTGACACCGGGACAGGGAAGGAGACCCAGTACTTC. Protein product: CASSDTGTGKETQYF.

The chain employs TRBV6-5 and TRBJ2-7; D is perhaps TRBD2 (6 bases). The CDR3 sequence is 15 residues long. The germline gives CDR1 MNHEY, CDR2 SVGAGI. V dropped 5 bases and J dropped 3 bases, with 17 bases sitting between them. In DNA, the CDR3 is TGTGCCAGCAGTGGTCGGGGTAGCGGAGTCTACGAGCAGTACTTC. This encodes CASSGRGSGVYEQYF.

The V call is TRBV27, the J call TRBJ2-1, with 14 bases fitting TRBD2. This CDR3 comprises 16 residues. J lost 9 bases, V lost 6 bases, and 10 bases had no gene match. Looked up from germline, CDR1 is MNHEY and CDR2 is SMNVEV (reference sequence). The CDR3 protein is CASSPETSGRVGEQFF. CDR3 coding DNA: TGTGCCAGCAGCCCTGAGACTAGCGGGAGGGTGGGTGAGCAGTTCTTC.